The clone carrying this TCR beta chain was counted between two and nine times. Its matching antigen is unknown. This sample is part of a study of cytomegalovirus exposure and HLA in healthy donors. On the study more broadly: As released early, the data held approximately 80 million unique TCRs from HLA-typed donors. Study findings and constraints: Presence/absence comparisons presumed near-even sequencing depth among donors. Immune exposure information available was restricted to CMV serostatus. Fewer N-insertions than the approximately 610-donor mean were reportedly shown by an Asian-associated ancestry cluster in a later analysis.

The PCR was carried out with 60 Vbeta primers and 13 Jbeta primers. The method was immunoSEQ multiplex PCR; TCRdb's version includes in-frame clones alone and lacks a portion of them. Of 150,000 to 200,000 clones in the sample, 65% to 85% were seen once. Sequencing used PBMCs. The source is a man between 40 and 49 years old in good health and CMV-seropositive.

CDR3: CASSLGSRTNYGYTF. The CDR3 nucleotides read TGTGCCAGCAGCTTAGGATCCCGGACAAACTATGGCTACACCTTC. The chain links TRBV7-8 to TRBJ1-2; D is perhaps TRBD1 (5 bases). The V and J ends lost 1 base and 2 bases respectively, with 11 bases between them. From germline, CDR1 is SGHVS and CDR2 FQNEAQ. The CDR3 is 15 amino acids.